These 26 T cell receptor beta chains came from one sample sequenced in a study of T cells after yellow fever vaccination. TCRdb fed the 5' RACE reads into MiXCR, producing one record per CDR3 protein. The repertoire consists of about 500,000 distinct CDR3 sequences, with around 17% occurring once and the leading ten covering around 15%. The specimen comprised PBMCs, sampled more than 4 days after the first yellow fever vaccination. The source of these receptors is a young man who received the YFV17D yellow fever vaccine.

A single count supports this clonotype. A read error may account for a junction end that differs from germline. The chain carries TRBV24-1 and TRBJ2-3, with TRBD1 identical over 7 bases. From germline, CDR1 is KGHDR and CDR2 SFDVKD. The CDR3 has 14 residues. The CDR3 DNA follows: TGTGCCACCAGTGATCGACAGGGCACCGATACGCAGTATTTT. It specifies CATSDRQGTDTQYF.

This clonotype has just a few counts. V is TRBV11-2 and J is TRBJ1-2, with unresolved D. The CDR3 length is 13 residues. Trimming took off 5 bases at V and 4 bases at J, with 11 bases between the two ends. Germline assignment: CDR1 SGHAT and CDR2 FQNNGV. The chain's CDR3 is CASSPRAGYGYTF. Written as DNA, the CDR3 is TGTGCCAGCAGCCCCCGGGCCGGCTATGGCTACACCTTC.

The chain links TRBV4-1 to TRBJ2-1; 9 bases are a match to TRBD2. Germline V gene lookup returns CDR1 MGHRA and CDR2 YSYEKL. The CDR3 is 17 residues long. V shed 4 bases, J shed 0 bases, and the junction held 7 bases outside the gene matches. The CDR3 bases are TGCGCCAGCAGCCTCCATGCGGGGGGGGGCTCCTACAATGAGCAGTTCTTC. Its translation: CASSLHAGGGSYNEQFF.

The rearrangement links TRBV3-1 to TRBJ2-7; 8 bases align to TRBD2. CDR1 and CDR2 (germline): LGHDT, YNNKEL (reference sequence). This CDR3 comprises 17 residues. V dropped 0 bases and J dropped 0; count of bases not matched to a gene: 7. The chain's CDR3 is CASSQDGERGSSYEQYF. The CDR3 nucleotides read TGTGCCAGCAGCCAAGACGGGGAGCGGGGGAGCTCCTACGAGCAGTACTTC.

The chain employs TRBV7-8 and TRBJ2-7, with 8 positions matching TRBD1. CDR3 length: 14 amino acids. With 4 bases clipped from V and 1 base from J, the junction kept 3 bases outside the gene matches. In germline, CDR1 is SGHVS, CDR2 FQNEAQ. CDR3 bases: TGTGCCAGCAGCTCTGACAGGGGTTCCTACGAGCAGTACTTC. The encoded protein is CASSSDRGSYEQYF.

V is TRBV4-2 and J is TRBJ2-5, with D tentatively TRBD2 (6 bases). The V end was cut by 0 bases, the J end by 2 bases, with 16 bases between. The CDR3 sequence is 17 residues long. Germline-derived CDR1 and CDR2 are LGHNA and YNFKEQ. The CDR3 region has the DNA TGTGCCAGCAGCCAAGATAAGTGGGGGGTAGTGCAAGAGACCCAGTACTTC. Encoded protein: CASSQDKWGVVQETQYF.

Notes on this clonotype: One junction end disagrees with the germline gene, perhaps due to a read error. This rearrangement joins TRBV5-1 to TRBJ2-4; 11 bases match TRBD2. The CDR3 sequence is 13 residues long. CDR1 and CDR2 (germline): SGHRS, YFSETQ. The CDR3 here is CASSLAGTSGLNF. The CDR3, as DNA: TGCGCCAGCAGCTTGGCCGGGACTAGCGGATTAAACTTC. The complete variable domain, with remaining parts taken from reference TRBV5-1 and TRBJ2-4, reads KAGVTQTPRYLIKTRGQQVTLSCSPISGHRSVSWYQQTPGQGLQFLFEYFSETQRNKGNFPGRFSGRQFSNSRSEMNVSTLELGDSALYLCASSLAGTSGLNFGAGTRLSVL.

This rearrangement joins TRBV25-1 to TRBJ1-1; D is uncertain. Trimming removed 1 base at V and 3 bases at J, with 6 bases between. This CDR3 comprises 13 residues. Per the germline V gene, CDR1 is MGHDK and CDR2 is SYGVNS. CDR3 in amino acids: CASSESTYTEAFF. CDR3 nucleotide sequence: TGTGCCAGCAGTGAATCGACATACACTGAAGCTTTCTTT.

This chain links TRBV20-1 with TRBJ2-1; 8 bases fit TRBD2. The ends lost 5 bases at V and 3 bases at J; junction bases unmatched: 6. This CDR3 has 14 residues. Germline lookup yields CDR1 DFQATT and CDR2 SNEGSKA (reference sequence). DNA of the CDR3: TGCAGTGCTTCGGGACTAGGCAACTACAATGAGCAGTTCTTC. Amino acids: CSASGLGNYNEQFF.

This clonotype was detected only a few times. V and J are TRBV25-1 and TRBJ2-1; 9 positions agree with TRBD1. From germline, CDR1 is MGHDK and CDR2 SYGVNS. CDR3 length: 15 amino acids. V was clipped by 8 bases and J by 3 bases; unmatched bases: 8. The CDR3 DNA sequence: TGTGCCAGCGGCTCCGGGACAGGGAACTACAATGAGCAGTTCTTC. Protein: CASGSGTGNYNEQFF.

The chain combines TRBV20-1 with TRBJ2-7, with a tentative D call TRBD1 (5 bases). CDR1 is DFQATT and CDR2 is SNEGSKA in the germline V gene (reference sequence). V lost 4 bases, J lost 0 bases, and 10 bases lay in between. The CDR3 has 13 residues. DNA for the CDR3: TGCAGTGCTACCAAGGGGAACTCCTACGAGCAGTACTTC. Encoded protein: CSATKGNSYEQYF.

This clonotype was picked up many times. This chain uses TRBV7-6 with TRBJ2-5; no reliable D call. V lost 5 bases and J lost 2, with 12 bases in between. Germline V gene lookup returns CDR1 SGHVS and CDR2 FNYEAQ. This CDR3 is 14 amino acids long. CDR3 sequence reads: CASSPQSTQETQYF. The CDR3 DNA sequence: TGTGCCAGCAGCCCCCAGTCGACACAAGAGACCCAGTACTTC.

The chain recombines TRBV7-2 with TRBJ1-3; TRBD1 matches at 7 bases. The junction had 8 bases not matched to a gene; V was cut back by 4 bases and J by 2 bases. CDR3 length: 16 residues. CDR1 is SGHTA and CDR2 is FQGNSA in the germline V gene. The CDR3 spells CASSYQVTGPGNTIYF. In DNA, the CDR3 is TGTGCCAGCAGCTACCAGGTGACAGGGCCTGGAAACACCATATATTTT.

This clonotype was seen a handful of times. The chain carries TRBV3-1 and TRBJ1-3; D is undetermined. The germline V gene has CDR1 LGHDT and CDR2 YNNKEL (reference sequence). The CDR3 length is 15 residues. V shed 3 bases and J shed 4 bases, with 13 bases lying between them. Here the CDR3 reads CASSHLPANGNTIYF. The CDR3 coding sequence is TGTGCCAGCAGCCACTTGCCGGCGAACGGAAACACCATATATTTT. Full variable domain (rest looked up from reference TRBV3-1 and TRBJ1-3): DTAVSQTPKYLVTQMGNDKSIKCEQNLGHDTMYWYKQDSKKFLKIMFSYNNKELIINETVPNRFSPKSPDKAHLNLHINSLELGDSAVYFCASSHLPANGNTIYFGEGSWLTVV.

This clonotype showed up many times. The rearrangement joins TRBV12-3 or TRBV12-4 to TRBJ2-5; D unclear. V dropped 3 bases and J dropped 1 base, with 6 bases sitting between them. This CDR3 is 13 amino acids long. CDR3 sequence: CASSFRGQETQYF. As DNA, the CDR3 is TGTGCCAGCAGTTTTCGTGGCCAAGAGACCCAGTACTTC.

A few counts support this clonotype. This chain links TRBV5-4 with TRBJ1-4; 9 bases are shared with TRBD1. V lost 1 base to trimming and J lost 7 bases; unmatched junction nucleotides: 8. In germline, CDR1 is SGHNT, CDR2 YYREEE (reference sequence). CDR3 size: 16 residues. In nucleotides, the CDR3 is TGTGCCAGCAGCTTGAGATCCGGGACAGGGACTGAAAAACTGTTTTTT. It is translated as CASSLRSGTGTEKLFF. The complete variable domain, with remaining parts taken from reference TRBV5-4 and TRBJ1-4, reads ETGVTQSPTHLIKTRGQQVTLRCSSQSGHNTVSWYQQALGQGPQFIFQYYREEENGRGNFPPRFSGLQFPNYSSELNVNALELDDSALYLCASSLRSGTGTEKLFFGSGTQLSVL.

This clonotype occurred a few times. The chain has TRBV5-1 and TRBJ2-7; possibly TRBD2 for D (7 bases). CDR3 length: 14 amino acids. Germline CDR1 and CDR2: SGHRS and YFSETQ. V was clipped by 3 bases and J by 2 bases, with 12 bases between them. CDR3 bases: TGCGCCAGCAGCTCCGAGGGGGGGACCTACGAGCAGTACGTC. It encodes CASSSEGGTYEQYV.

This clonotype occurred a few times. CDR3 in amino acids: CASSRRTGDWETQYF. Here the CDR3 DNA reads TGTGCCAGCAGCAGGCGGACAGGGGATTGGGAGACCCAGTACTTC. The chain combines TRBV5-4 with TRBJ2-5; TRBD1 matches 9 bases. V was pared by 4 bases and J by 5 bases, with 9 bases of the junction left unmatched. The V gene's germline CDR1 is SGHNT and CDR2 YYREEE (reference sequence). This CDR3 spans 15 amino acids.

This clonotype has ten or more counts. The V call is TRBV10-3, the J call TRBJ2-2, with TRBD1 matching over 8 bases. Germline V gene data show CDR1 as ENHRY and CDR2 as SYGVKD. The CDR3 has 15 amino acids. V shed 7 bases and J 5 bases; nucleotides not matched to a gene: 9. The CDR3 region is CAITPGQGRTGELFF. For the CDR3, the DNA is TGTGCCATCACCCCTGGACAGGGTCGAACCGGGGAGCTGTTTTTT.

This clonotype was found a few times. V is TRBV5-1 and J is TRBJ1-6, with D perhaps matching TRBD1 (5 bases). CDR1 SGHRS and CDR2 YFSETQ come from the germline V gene. Trimming took 3 bases from V and 9 from J, leaving 16 bases between them. The CDR3 extends over 15 amino acids. The CDR3 region is CASSSEVAGLSPLHF. For the CDR3, the DNA is TGCGCCAGCAGCTCCGAGGTAGCAGGGCTTTCACCCCTCCACTTT.

The chain couples TRBV11-2 to TRBJ2-5, with TRBD2 matching 10 bases. CDR1 is SGHAT, CDR2 FQNNGV, per germline. The CDR3 has 13 amino acids. Unmatched junction bases numbered 4, after V lost 7 bases and J lost 5 bases. Written as DNA, the CDR3 is TGTGCCAGCACAGCGGGGGGGCATGAGACCCAGTACTTC. It codes for CASTAGGHETQYF. Filled out from reference TRBV11-2 and TRBJ2-5, the complete variable domain reads EAGVAQSPRYKIIEKRQSVAFWCNPISGHATLYWYQQILGQGPKLLIQFQNNGVVDDSQLPKDRFSAERLKGVDSTLKIQPAKLEDSAVYLCASTAGGHETQYFGPGTRLLVL.

This chain joins TRBV27 and TRBJ1-1; no clear D. CDR3 size: 15 residues. Trimming removed 3 bases from V and 3 bases from J, with 14 bases in between. Germline lookup yields CDR1 MNHEY and CDR2 SMNVEV (reference sequence). The CDR3 spells CASSFLRRRHTEAFF. The CDR3 nucleotides read TGTGCCAGCAGTTTCCTCAGGAGGAGGCACACTGAAGCTTTCTTT.

The gene calls are TRBV20-1 and TRBJ2-7; possibly TRBD1 or TRBD2 for D (6 bases each). Germline assignment: CDR1 DFQATT and CDR2 SNEGSKA (reference sequence). Trimming pared 5 bases from V and 9 bases from J, leaving 20 bases between. There are 13 residues in the CDR3. CDR3 bases: TGCAGTGCTTTACCGGGGGCCGGGTTTTGGCAGTACTTC. Its translation: CSALPGAGFWQYF.

This clonotype was recorded a few times. The CDR3 sequence: CASSLAAYSSYEQYF. The CDR3 bases are TGTGCCAGCAGTTTAGCTGCGTATAGCTCCTACGAGCAGTACTTC. The chain carries TRBV27 and TRBJ2-7, with D unclear. The CDR3 contains 15 residues. Trimming cost V 2 bases and J 0 bases, with 11 bases left between them. Germline loops: CDR1 MNHEY, CDR2 SMNVEV (reference sequence).

The chain carries TRBV25-1 and TRBJ2-7, with a tentative D call TRBD2 (5 bases). Germline V lookup: CDR1 MGHDK, CDR2 SYGVNS. V was cut by 4 bases and J by 5 bases, with 12 bases left in between. CDR3 length: 13 amino acids. The CDR3 reads CASSGEGSNEQYV. Here the CDR3 DNA reads TGTGCCAGCAGTGGAGAGGGTTCAAACGAGCAGTACGTC.

The genes are TRBV2 and TRBJ2-7; a possible D gene is TRBD1 (5 bases). CDR1 SNHLY and CDR2 FYNNEI come from the germline V gene. This CDR3 region has 16 residues. The V end was cut by 2 bases, the J end by 6 bases, with 20 bases between. CDR3 residues: CASSETTGFIPSEQYF. For the CDR3, the DNA is TGTGCCAGCAGTGAAACTACAGGATTCATCCCTAGCGAGCAGTACTTC.